This T cell receptor beta chain comes out of a study of T cell repertoires in cytomegalovirus infection. Between the trimmed V and J ends, which lost 8 bases and 1 base, there was a span of 17 bases. The CDR3 totals 15 residues. Germline CDR1 reads SGHVS; CDR2 reads FNYEAQ. Only one count was recorded for this clonotype. Its matching antigen is unknown. In TCRdb, the reads were re-called with MiXCR into one record per CDR3 protein. The sample consists of over 95,000 distinct CDR3 sequences, 30% of them appearing once. This TCR was recovered from a human donor in good health (CMV status not recorded). Some clones in this sample may be carry-over from other donors' samples. The chain combines TRBV7-6 with TRBJ2-5; a possible D gene is TRBD1 (6 bases). The specimen was CD8+ T cells from cultured PBMCs, collected from culture after CMV antigen stimulation. The CDR3 nucleotides read TGTGCCAGCTCCCCCTTTACAGGGCTCCAAGAGACCCAGTACTTC. It yields the protein CASSPFTGLQETQYF.